One sample yielded the 29 T cell receptor beta chains listed below, sequenced in a study. TCRdb re-derived calls from the RT-PCR reads in MiXCR, one entry per CDR3 protein. The sample lists about 700,000 distinct CDR3 sequences, over 12% seen once, with around 3.3% in the top ten. The specimen was memory CD4+ T cells from blood. The origin of the receptors is a female donor in good health, serving as a healthy control.

This clonotype was counted at least ten times. This chain links TRBV12-3 or TRBV12-4 with TRBJ2-4, with D possibly matching TRBD2 (7 bases). The CDR3 covers 16 residues. Trimming took off 3 bases at V and 5 bases at J, with 17 bases between the two ends. CDR3 coding DNA: TGTGCCAGCAGTTTGTTGCTGGCGGGGGCGGAAAACATTCAGTACTTC. Translating it yields CASSLLLAGAENIQYF.

This clonotype was found a few times. The rearrangement uses TRBV6-1 and TRBJ2-7, with 7 nucleotides matching TRBD2. Germline-derived CDR1 and CDR2 are MNHNS and SASEGT. The CDR3 has 15 amino acids. V dropped 6 bases and J dropped 1; count of bases not matched to a gene: 9. The CDR3 sequence is CASRETGTTSYEQYF. The DNA for the CDR3 is TGTGCCAGCAGAGAAACCGGGACTACTTCCTACGAGCAGTACTTC.

This clonotype was seen at least ten times. The J gene is TRBJ2-1, the V gene TRBV4-3, with 8 positions matching TRBD2. CDR1 and CDR2 from the germline V gene are LGHNA and YSLEER. J was trimmed by 5 bases and V by 4 bases; bases with no gene match: 10. The CDR3 is made up of 16 amino acids. CDR3 loop: CASSPFSGINHNEQFF. The CDR3 bases are TGCGCCAGCAGCCCTTTTAGCGGGATTAATCACAATGAGCAGTTCTTC.

This clonotype was found many times. The gene calls are TRBV29-1 and TRBJ1-1; TRBD1 might be the D (5 bases). The V end lost 7 bases, the J end lost 4 bases, and 13 bases lay between the germline ends. CDR3 length: 12 residues. CDR1 is SQVTM, CDR2 ANQGSEA, per germline. The CDR3 spells CSGGGTSTEAFF. CDR3 coding DNA: TGCAGCGGCGGGGGGACGAGCACTGAAGCTTTCTTT.

This rearrangement joins TRBV7-3 to TRBJ2-2; TRBD2 matches 11 bases. The V gene's germline CDR1 is SGHTA and CDR2 FQGTGA. CDR3 length equals 17 residues. With 3 bases clipped from V and 5 bases from J, the junction kept 8 bases outside the gene matches. This chain's CDR3 is CASSFPLAGGGTGELFF. In nucleotides, the CDR3 is TGTGCCAGCAGCTTTCCCCTAGCGGGAGGTGGGACCGGGGAGCTGTTTTTT.

This chain connects TRBV9 to TRBJ2-5; 7 nucleotides agree with TRBD2. The ends lost 4 bases at V and 5 bases at J; junction bases unmatched: 11. Germline V gene sequence: CDR1 SGDLS, CDR2 YYNGEE. The CDR3 runs to 15 residues. CDR3 amino acids: CASSSTGGVVETQYF. The CDR3 region has the DNA TGTGCCAGCAGCTCCACGGGAGGAGTGGTGGAGACCCAGTACTTC.

In this sample, this clonotype turned up many times. The chain employs TRBV20-1 and TRBJ1-2; D uncertain. The CDR3 covers 12 residues. Germline values: CDR1 DFQATT, CDR2 SNEGSKA (reference sequence). Trimming pared 6 bases from V and 5 bases from J, leaving 13 bases between. CDR3: CSAVDAAYGYTF. The CDR3 DNA reads as TGCAGTGCGGTTGACGCTGCGTATGGCTACACCTTC.

This chain joins TRBV5-6 and TRBJ1-5; D call uncertain. Germline-derived CDR1 and CDR2 are SGHDT and YYEEEE. The ends were cut back, 0 bases at V and 4 bases at J, with 17 bases in the middle. The CDR3 consists of 17 residues. This CDR3 is CASSLVGGSGTNQPQHF. CDR3 DNA: TGTGCCAGCAGCTTGGTAGGTGGTTCGGGAACAAATCAGCCCCAGCATTTT.

The chain recombines TRBV5-5 with TRBJ2-7; 8 bases map to TRBD1. The germline V gene encodes CDR1 SGHKS and CDR2 YYEKEE (reference sequence). This CDR3 is 18 amino acids long. Trimming cost V 0 bases and J 6 bases; bases outside gene matches: 17. CDR3 region: CASSLVFGQIADRGEQYF. The CDR3 coding sequence is TGTGCCAGCAGCTTGGTTTTCGGGCAGATCGCCGACAGGGGCGAGCAGTACTTC.

The chain couples TRBV20-1 to TRBJ2-7; a possible D gene is TRBD1 (6 bases). The CDR3 length is 14 residues. Germline-derived CDR1 and CDR2 are DFQATT and SNEGSKA (reference sequence). Trimming stripped 4 bases from V and 6 bases from J, with 19 bases between. CDR3 protein: CSAMQGSLTSEQYF. DNA of the CDR3: TGCAGTGCTATGCAGGGGTCGCTTACGTCCGAGCAGTACTTC.

This clonotype turned up a few times. The V and J genes are TRBV6-6 and TRBJ2-7, with 7 nucleotides matching TRBD1. Germline V CDR1 and CDR2: MNHNY, SVGAGI (reference sequence). V trimming: 5 bases; J trimming: 5 bases; junction bases outside the gene matches: 9. This CDR3 is 14 amino acids long. The CDR3 here is CASSPRQGPNEQYF. The CDR3 nucleotides read TGTGCCAGCAGTCCCCGACAGGGCCCCAACGAGCAGTACTTC.

The J gene is TRBJ2-7, the V gene TRBV20-1; 10 bases agree with TRBD1. This CDR3 spans 12 amino acids. Germline V gene data show CDR1 as DFQATT and CDR2 as SNEGSKA (reference sequence). The V and J ends lost 2 bases and 6 bases, in that order; junction bases with no gene match: 1. CDR3 in amino acids: CSARRQGAEQYF. CDR3 bases: TGCAGTGCTAGAAGACAGGGGGCCGAGCAGTACTTC.

The V and J genes are TRBV4-1 and TRBJ1-2, with a weak D call TRBD1 (5 bases). Germline CDR1 reads MGHRA; CDR2 reads YSYEKL. The CDR3 is 16 amino acids. Trimming removed 0 bases from V and 8 bases from J, with 19 bases in between. The CDR3 DNA follows: TGCGCCAGCAGCCAAGAGCCTTGGGGTGGGGGTGAGGGCTACACCTTC. This encodes CASSQEPWGGGEGYTF.

In this sample, this clonotype turned up many times. CDR3 region: CSATTDTQYF. Written as DNA, the CDR3 is TGCAGTGCTACCACTGATACGCAGTATTTT. V is TRBV20-1 and J is TRBJ2-3; D is ambiguous. The CDR3 consists of 10 residues. Germline V gene sequence: CDR1 DFQATT, CDR2 SNEGSKA (reference sequence). V lost 4 bases, J lost 6 bases, and 5 bases lay in between.

There are a few counts of this clonotype. The J gene is TRBJ2-1, the V gene TRBV4-2; TRBD1 is a possible D gene (5 bases). This CDR3 has 15 amino acids. With 0 bases removed from V and 8 bases from J, the gap between germline ends came to 14 bases. CDR1 is LGHNA, CDR2 YNFKEQ, per germline. CDR3 residues: CASSQDWQGLYEQFF. CDR3 DNA: TGTGCCAGCAGCCAAGACTGGCAGGGCCTCTATGAGCAGTTCTTC.

The chain recombines TRBV30 with TRBJ1-6; 8 bases are a match to TRBD1. Germline CDR1 GTSNPN, CDR2 SVGIG (reference sequence). Trimming took 4 bases from V and 7 from J; bases not matched to a gene: 9. There are 15 residues in the CDR3. The CDR3 DNA is TGTGCCTGGACCGAAGACAGGGGCCCGAATTCACCCCTCCACTTT. Its translation: CAWTEDRGPNSPLHF.

This clonotype turned up a few times. J is TRBJ2-7 and V is TRBV7-2; D is unclear. V was shortened by 2 bases and J by 1 base, with 9 bases between the two germline ends. The CDR3 is 14 amino acids. Germline V gene lookup returns CDR1 SGHTA and CDR2 FQGNSA. In DNA form, the CDR3 reads TGTGCCAGCAGCTTATCATACACGTCCTACGAGCAGTACTTC. Translated: CASSLSYTSYEQYF.

At least ten counts were recorded for this clonotype. The V gene is TRBV5-1, the J gene TRBJ1-2; D gene uncertain. There are 14 residues in the CDR3. Per the germline V gene, CDR1 is SGHRS and CDR2 is YFSETQ. Trimming stripped 4 bases from V and 5 bases from J, with 15 bases between. As DNA, the CDR3 is TGCGCCAGCAGCGCGGAGGCAGGAAAATATGGCTACACCTTC. Its translation is CASSAEAGKYGYTF.

A few counts support this clonotype. The chain employs TRBV12-3 or TRBV12-4 and TRBJ2-1; 10 bases align to TRBD2. The CDR3 is made up of 14 amino acids. V lost 5 bases, J lost 5 bases, and 3 bases stayed unmatched. The chain's CDR3 is CASSQREGDNEQFF. The CDR3 DNA is TGTGCCAGCAGTCAGCGGGAGGGGGACAATGAGCAGTTCTTC.

This clonotype was observed once. The V call is TRBV4-3, the J call TRBJ2-1; TRBD2 aligns across 8 bases. The V gene's germline CDR1 is LGHNA and CDR2 YSLEER. V gave up 5 bases and J gave up 8 bases; unmatched junction bases: 17. The CDR3 spans 17 residues. CDR3 nucleotides: TGCGCCAGCAGCGGGAGCCTAGCGGGTCACGCGATGGATGAGCAGTTCTTC. Residues: CASSGSLAGHAMDEQFF.

The chain carries TRBV7-2 and TRBJ1-1, with 9 nucleotides matching TRBD1. J lost 5 bases, V lost 5 bases, and 12 bases had no gene match. This CDR3 is 16 amino acids long. Per the germline V gene, CDR1 is SGHTA and CDR2 is FQGNSA. For the CDR3, the DNA is TGTGCCAGCAGCAAAACGGGACAGGGTGCGAGGACTGAAGCTTTCTTT. Encoded protein: CASSKTGQGARTEAFF.

This clonotype was counted many times. V is TRBV15 and J is TRBJ2-7; 10 nucleotides align to TRBD2. In germline, CDR1 is LNHNV, CDR2 YYDKDF (reference sequence). V gave up 0 bases and J gave up 1 base; unmatched junction bases: 12. CDR3 length equals 19 residues. CDR3: CATSRDLASGSVRSYEQYF. The CDR3 DNA reads TGTGCCACCAGCAGAGATCTAGCTAGCGGGAGTGTTCGGTCCTACGAGCAGTACTTC.

This clonotype was seen a handful of times. The rearrangement uses TRBV7-2 and TRBJ2-2; TRBD2 aligns across 9 bases. Germline CDR1 is SGHTA and CDR2 is FQGNSA. V shed 7 bases and J 6 bases; nucleotides not matched to a gene: 15. The CDR3 runs to 17 residues. The CDR3 region has the DNA TGTGCCAGCACCAAGAGGGTGGGTAGCGGGAGCGCCGGGGAGCTGTTTTTT. Translated, it gives CASTKRVGSGSAGELFF.

This clonotype was detected ten times or more. The V call is TRBV4-3, the J call TRBJ1-5; 8 bases are a match to TRBD1. J was trimmed by 5 bases and V by 3 bases; bases with no gene match: 6. The CDR3 is 15 residues long. The germline V gene encodes CDR1 LGHNA and CDR2 YSLEER. The CDR3, as DNA: TGCGCCAGCAGCCAGGCAAGACAGGGGCATCAGCCCCAGCATTTT. Amino acid sequence: CASSQARQGHQPQHF.

The genes are TRBV7-9 and TRBJ1-4, with unresolved D. The CDR3 is 15 amino acids. The ends were cut back, 5 bases at V and 10 bases at J, with 20 bases in the middle. Germline-derived CDR1 and CDR2 are SEHNR and FQNEAQ (reference sequence). CDR3 sequence: CASSPPYTREGKLFF. For the CDR3, the DNA is TGTGCCAGCAGCCCCCCGTATACCCGAGAAGGAAAACTGTTTTTT.

There are many counts of this clonotype. The chain carries TRBV2 and TRBJ2-2, with a possible D match to TRBD2 (5 bases). V gave up 3 bases and J gave up 5 bases, with 7 bases separating them. The CDR3 loop spans 13 amino acids. Germline-derived CDR1 and CDR2 are SNHLY and FYNNEI. The CDR3 DNA reads TGTGCCAGCAGTGAGAGGGAAACCGGGGAGCTGTTTTTT. Translating gives CASSERETGELFF.

This clonotype was observed a few times. This chain links TRBV6-1 with TRBJ2-7; 8 nucleotides align to TRBD1. V lost 3 bases and J lost 7; bases outside the gene matches: 11. The CDR3 loop spans 15 amino acids. Germline assignment: CDR1 MNHNS and CDR2 SASEGT. This chain's CDR3 is CASSDPWTGLEEQYF. The DNA of the CDR3 is TGTGCCAGCAGTGACCCCTGGACAGGGTTAGAAGAGCAGTACTTC.

The V call is TRBV7-9, the J call TRBJ1-3; a weak D match, TRBD1 (5 bases). Germline values: CDR1 SEHNR, CDR2 FQNEAQ (reference sequence). Trimming removed 4 bases at V and 8 bases at J, with 9 bases between. There are 12 residues in the CDR3. CDR3 nucleotides: TGTGCCAGCAGCTACGGGGGAGACACCATATATTTT. It codes for CASSYGGDTIYF.

This chain joins TRBV12-3 or TRBV12-4 and TRBJ2-7; TRBD1 matches 7 bases. V trimming: 3 bases; J trimming: 3 bases; junction bases outside the gene matches: 5. CDR3 length: 14 amino acids. The CDR3 DNA reads TGTGCCAGCAGTTTGCTCAGGGGGATCTACGAGCAGTACTTC. Protein sequence: CASSLLRGIYEQYF.